This is a list of T cell receptor beta chains from one sample in a study of shared clonotypes between healthy human individuals. Produced via immunoSEQ multiplex PCR; TCRdb's table is partial and in-frame only. The profile shows just over 2,000,000 clones, about 95% of them singletons. The specimen sequenced was naive CD8+ T cells sorted from blood. The receptors originated from a man between 18 and 29 years old in good health. Both conserved end residues are part of each CDR3. The D gene is left open where the match is weak. Size is omitted from some rows. Given values are once, few, many or a class for expanded clones.

J gene: TRBJ2-5; V gene: TRBV11-2; D gene: TRBD1; clone size: .; CDR3 DNA: TGTGCCAGCAGCGACGGGACAGGGGGCGAAGAGACCCAGTACTTC; CDR3 protein: CASSDGTGGEETQYF
J gene: TRBJ2-2; V gene: TRBV30; D gene: TRBD1; clone size: .; CDR3 DNA: TGTGCCTGGAGCTCCCGGGACAGTAACACCGGGGAGCTGTTTTTT; CDR3 protein: CAWSSRDSNTGELFF
J gene: TRBJ2-7; V gene: TRBV7-9; D gene: TRBD2; clone size: .; CDR3 DNA: TGTGCCAGCAGCTTACTAGCGGGTTCCCTCTACGAGCAGTACTTC; CDR3 protein: CASSLLAGSLYEQYF
J gene: TRBJ2-2; V gene: TRBV30; D gene: .; clone size: once; CDR3 DNA: TGTGCCTGGCAAATGGGAGTCTCGAACACCGGGGAGCTGTTTTTT; CDR3 protein: CAWQMGVSNTGELFF
J gene: TRBJ2-3; V gene: TRBV11-2; D gene: TRBD2; clone size: .; CDR3 DNA: TGTGCCAGCAGCTTAGAGGGTAGCGGGGGGGCCGGAGATACGCAGTATTTT; CDR3 protein: CASSLEGSGGAGDTQYF
J gene: TRBJ2-2; V gene: TRBV27; D gene: TRBD2; clone size: .; CDR3 DNA: TGTGCCAGCAGTTTATCGCCGGGGAGGGCGAACACCGGGGAGCTGTTTTTT; CDR3 protein: CASSLSPGRANTGELFF
J gene: TRBJ1-2; V gene: TRBV5-1; D gene: .; clone size: .; CDR3 DNA: TGCGCCAGCAGCTTGAGGCCGGTCTATGGCTACACCTTC; CDR3 protein: CASSLRPVYGYTF
J gene: TRBJ2-1; V gene: TRBV5-4; D gene: .; clone size: .; CDR3 DNA: TGTGCCAGCAGCTCTCCGGGGGCGGGGAATGAGCAGTTCTTC; CDR3 protein: CASSSPGAGNEQFF
J gene: TRBJ2-5; V gene: TRBV4-1; D gene: .; clone size: .; CDR3 DNA: TGCGCCAGCAGCCAAAGGACTCTCCAAGAGACCCAGTACTTC; CDR3 protein: CASSQRTLQETQYF
J gene: TRBJ2-7; V gene: TRBV5-6; D gene: .; clone size: .; CDR3 DNA: TGTGCCAGCAGCTTGGGGGGCGCGCCGCTCTCCTACGAGCAGTACTTC; CDR3 protein: CASSLGGAPLSYEQYF
J gene: TRBJ2-1; V gene: TRBV5-6; D gene: TRBD2; clone size: .; CDR3 DNA: TGTGCCAGCAGACATAGGACTAGCGGCTACAATGAGCAGTTCTTC; CDR3 protein: CASRHRTSGYNEQFF
J gene: TRBJ1-2; V gene: TRBV25-1; D gene: .; clone size: few; CDR3 DNA: TGTGCCGCGGGCTGGACTAACTATGGCTACACCTTC; CDR3 protein: CAAGWTNYGYTF
J gene: TRBJ1-1; V gene: TRBV2; D gene: .; clone size: .; CDR3 DNA: TGTGCCAGCAAGGGGGAAAAATTGGAAGCTTTCTTT; CDR3 protein: CASKGEKLEAFF
J gene: TRBJ1-6; V gene: TRBV28; D gene: TRBD1; clone size: few; CDR3 DNA: TGTGCCAGCAGTTCAGGGGGCGGTTCACCCCTCCACTTT; CDR3 protein: CASSSGGGSPLHF
J gene: TRBJ2-7; V gene: TRBV6-6; D gene: .; clone size: .; CDR3 DNA: TGTGCCAGCAGTTGGGGGTACGAGCAGTACTTC; CDR3 protein: CASSWGYEQYF
J gene: TRBJ2-7; V gene: TRBV5-6; D gene: TRBD2; clone size: .; CDR3 DNA: TGTGCCAGCAGCTTGGGAGCGGGAGCCTTTAGCTCCTACGAGCAGTACTTC; CDR3 protein: CASSLGAGAFSSYEQYF
J gene: TRBJ2-1; V gene: TRBV4-1; D gene: .; clone size: .; CDR3 DNA: TGCGCCAGCAGCCAAGAAGGACGATTCGAGCAGTTCTTC; CDR3 protein: CASSQEGRFEQFF
J gene: TRBJ1-2; V gene: TRBV28; D gene: .; clone size: once; CDR3 DNA: TGTGCCAGCAGCCAGGGGCCTGGCTACACCTTC; CDR3 protein: CASSQGPGYTF
J gene: TRBJ1-2; V gene: TRBV4-1; D gene: .; clone size: .; CDR3 DNA: TGCGCCAGCAGCCAAGATGGGAGCATCTATGGCTACACCTTC; CDR3 protein: CASSQDGSIYGYTF
J gene: TRBJ2-7; V gene: TRBV7-9; D gene: .; clone size: .; CDR3 DNA: TGTGCCAGCAGCTTTGAGGGTTCCTACGAGCAGTACTTC; CDR3 protein: CASSFEGSYEQYF
J gene: TRBJ2-1; V gene: TRBV7-2; D gene: TRBD2; clone size: once; CDR3 DNA: TGTGCCAGCAGCCCAGGGGCGGGAGGGCTCCTCAATGAGCAGTTCTTC; CDR3 protein: CASSPGAGGLLNEQFF
J gene: TRBJ2-1; V gene: TRBV7-8; D gene: TRBD2; clone size: .; CDR3 DNA: TGTGCCAGCAGCTCAGGGGGTTGGGGACTAGCGGGAAATGAGCAGTTCTTC; CDR3 protein: CASSSGGWGLAGNEQFF
J gene: TRBJ2-1; V gene: TRBV9; D gene: TRBD2; clone size: .; CDR3 DNA: TGTGCCAGCAGCGTAGTTCAGCGGGGCAATGAGCAGTTCTTC; CDR3 protein: CASSVVQRGNEQFF
J gene: TRBJ2-5; V gene: TRBV2; D gene: .; clone size: .; CDR3 DNA: TGTGCCAGCAGTGATCCTAACCTCCAAGAGACCCAGTACTTC; CDR3 protein: CASSDPNLQETQYF
J gene: TRBJ2-1; V gene: TRBV2; D gene: TRBD2; clone size: .; CDR3 DNA: TGTGCCAGCAGTGAGGGACTAGCGGGGGGGTCTTTGGATGAGCAGTTCTTC; CDR3 protein: CASSEGLAGGSLDEQFF
J gene: TRBJ2-2; V gene: TRBV9; D gene: .; clone size: .; CDR3 DNA: TGTGCCAGCAGCGTAAATTTGGGCAGGGCGGAAGACACCGGGGAGCTGTTTTTT; CDR3 protein: CASSVNLGRAEDTGELFF